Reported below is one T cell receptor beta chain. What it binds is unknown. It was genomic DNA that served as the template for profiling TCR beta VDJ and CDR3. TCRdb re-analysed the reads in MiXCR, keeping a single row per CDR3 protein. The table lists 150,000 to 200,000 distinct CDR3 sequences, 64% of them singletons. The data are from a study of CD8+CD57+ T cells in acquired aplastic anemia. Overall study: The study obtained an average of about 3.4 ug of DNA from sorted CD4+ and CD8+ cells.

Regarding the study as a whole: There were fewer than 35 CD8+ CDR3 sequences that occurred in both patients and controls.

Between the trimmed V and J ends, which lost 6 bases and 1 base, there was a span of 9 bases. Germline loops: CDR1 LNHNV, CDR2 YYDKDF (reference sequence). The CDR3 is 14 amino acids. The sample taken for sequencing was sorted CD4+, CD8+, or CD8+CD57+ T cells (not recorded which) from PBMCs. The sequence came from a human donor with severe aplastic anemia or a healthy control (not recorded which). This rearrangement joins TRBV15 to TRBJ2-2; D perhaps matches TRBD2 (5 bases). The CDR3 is CATREGLNTGELFF. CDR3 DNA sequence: TGTGCCACCAGAGAGGGATTGAACACCGGGGAGCTGTTTTTT.